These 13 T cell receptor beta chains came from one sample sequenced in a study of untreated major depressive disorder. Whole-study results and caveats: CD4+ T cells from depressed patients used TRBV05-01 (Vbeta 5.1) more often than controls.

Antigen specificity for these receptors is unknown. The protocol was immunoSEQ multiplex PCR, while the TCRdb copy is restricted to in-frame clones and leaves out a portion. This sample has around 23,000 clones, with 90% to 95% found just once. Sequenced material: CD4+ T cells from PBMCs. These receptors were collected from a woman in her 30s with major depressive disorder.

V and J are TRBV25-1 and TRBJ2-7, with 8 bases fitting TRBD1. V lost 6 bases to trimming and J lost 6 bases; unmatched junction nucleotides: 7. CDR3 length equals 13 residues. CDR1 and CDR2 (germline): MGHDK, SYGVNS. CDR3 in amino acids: CASSVFTGGEQYF. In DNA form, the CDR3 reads TGTGCCAGCAGCGTATTTACAGGGGGCGAGCAGTACTTC.

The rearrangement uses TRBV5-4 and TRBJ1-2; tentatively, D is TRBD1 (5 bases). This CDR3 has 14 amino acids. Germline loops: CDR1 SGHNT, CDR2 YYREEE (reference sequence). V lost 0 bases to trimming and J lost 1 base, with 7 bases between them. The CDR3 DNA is TGTGCCAGCAGCTTGGAACAGGTTAACTATGGCTACACCTTC. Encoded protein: CASSLEQVNYGYTF.

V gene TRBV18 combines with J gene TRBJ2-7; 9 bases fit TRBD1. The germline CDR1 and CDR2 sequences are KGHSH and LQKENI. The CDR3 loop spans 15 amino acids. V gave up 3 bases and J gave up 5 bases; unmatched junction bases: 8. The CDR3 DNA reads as TGTGCCAGCTCACCTACACAGGGGGCGAAAAACGAGCAGTACTTC. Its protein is CASSPTQGAKNEQYF. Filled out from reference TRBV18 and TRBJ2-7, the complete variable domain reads NAGVMQNPRHLVRRRGQEARLRCSPMKGHSHVYWYRQLPEEGLKFMVYLQKENIIDESGMPKERFSAEFPKEGPSILRIQQVVRGDSAAYFCASSPTQGAKNEQYFGPGTRLTVT.

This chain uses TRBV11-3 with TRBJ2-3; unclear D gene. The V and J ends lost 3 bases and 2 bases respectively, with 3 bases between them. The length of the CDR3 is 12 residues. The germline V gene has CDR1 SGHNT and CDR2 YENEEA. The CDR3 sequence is CASSFNTDTQYF. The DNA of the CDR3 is TGTGCCAGCAGCTTCAACACAGATACGCAGTATTTT. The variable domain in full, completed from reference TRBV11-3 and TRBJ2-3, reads EAGVVQSPRYKIIEKKQPVAFWCNPISGHNTLYWYLQNLGQGPELLIRYENEEAVDDSQLPKDRFSAERLKGVDSTLKIQPAELGDSAVYLCASSFNTDTQYFGPGTRLTVL.

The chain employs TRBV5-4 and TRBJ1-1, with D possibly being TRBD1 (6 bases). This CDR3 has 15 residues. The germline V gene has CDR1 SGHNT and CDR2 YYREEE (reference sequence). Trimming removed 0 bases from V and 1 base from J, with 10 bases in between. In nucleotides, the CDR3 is TGTGCCAGCAGCTTGGCGAAACAGGGGAACACTGAAGCTTTCTTT. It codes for CASSLAKQGNTEAFF.

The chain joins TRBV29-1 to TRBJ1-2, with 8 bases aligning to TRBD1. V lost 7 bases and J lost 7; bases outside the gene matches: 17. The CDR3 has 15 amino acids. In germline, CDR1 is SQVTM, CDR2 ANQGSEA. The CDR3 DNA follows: TGCAGCGCCCCTAGCGATGGACAGGGTGGTGGTGGCTACACCTTC. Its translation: CSAPSDGQGGGGYTF. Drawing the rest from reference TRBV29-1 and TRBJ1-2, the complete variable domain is SAVISQKPSRDICQRGTSLTIQCQVDSQVTMMFWYRQQPGQSLTLIATANQGSEATYESGFVIDKFPISRPNLTFSTLTVSNMSPEDSSIYLCSAPSDGQGGGGYTFGSGTRLTVV.

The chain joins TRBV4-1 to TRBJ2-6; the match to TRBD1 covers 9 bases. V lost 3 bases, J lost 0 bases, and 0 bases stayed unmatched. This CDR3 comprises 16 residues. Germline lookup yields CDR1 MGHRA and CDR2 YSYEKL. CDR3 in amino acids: CASSQTGGSGANVLTF. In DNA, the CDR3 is TGCGCCAGCAGCCAGACAGGGGGCTCTGGGGCCAACGTCCTGACTTTC.

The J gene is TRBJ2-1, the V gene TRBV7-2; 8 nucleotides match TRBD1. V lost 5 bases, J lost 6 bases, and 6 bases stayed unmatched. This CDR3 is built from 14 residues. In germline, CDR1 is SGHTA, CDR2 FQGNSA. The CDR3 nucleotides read TGTGCCAGCAGCCGATATACAGGGGGCAATGAGCAGTTCTTC. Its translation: CASSRYTGGNEQFF.

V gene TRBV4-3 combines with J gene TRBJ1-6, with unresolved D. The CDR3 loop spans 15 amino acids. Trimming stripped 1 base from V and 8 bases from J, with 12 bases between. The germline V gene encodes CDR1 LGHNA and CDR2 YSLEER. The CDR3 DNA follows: TGCGCCAGCAGCCAAGGGTCAGGAGTGGATTCACCCCTCCACTTT. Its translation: CASSQGSGVDSPLHF.

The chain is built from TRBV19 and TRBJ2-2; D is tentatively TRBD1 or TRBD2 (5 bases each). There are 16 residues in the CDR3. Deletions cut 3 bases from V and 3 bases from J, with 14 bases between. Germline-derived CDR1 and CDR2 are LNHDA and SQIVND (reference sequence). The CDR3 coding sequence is TGTGCCAGTAGTATGGGGCGGGTAGGGGACACCGGGGAGCTGTTTTTT. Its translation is CASSMGRVGDTGELFF.

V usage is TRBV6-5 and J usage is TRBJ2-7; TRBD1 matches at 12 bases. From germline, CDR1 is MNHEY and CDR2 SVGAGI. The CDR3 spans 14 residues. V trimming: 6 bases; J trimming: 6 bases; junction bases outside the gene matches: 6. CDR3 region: CASRRGQGAGEQYF. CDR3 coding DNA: TGTGCCAGCAGAAGGGGACAGGGGGCTGGCGAGCAGTACTTC.

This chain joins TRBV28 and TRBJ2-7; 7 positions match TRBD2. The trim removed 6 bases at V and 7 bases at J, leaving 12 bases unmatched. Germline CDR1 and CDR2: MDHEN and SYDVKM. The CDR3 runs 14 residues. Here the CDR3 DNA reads TGTGCCAGCAGAACGACTAGCCCAAGTGGGGAGCAGTACTTC. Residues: CASRTTSPSGEQYF.

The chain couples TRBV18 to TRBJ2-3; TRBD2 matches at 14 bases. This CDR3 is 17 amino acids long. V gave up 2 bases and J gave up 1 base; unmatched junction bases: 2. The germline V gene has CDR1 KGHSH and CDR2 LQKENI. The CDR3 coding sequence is TGTGCCAGCTCACCAAGGACTAGCGGGGGGCGCACAGATACGCAGTATTTT. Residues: CASSPRTSGGRTDTQYF.